This TCR beta chain was identified in a study of blood T cell repertoires in COVID-19. Study-wide context: T cells, B-cell-depleted T cells, or PBMCs supplied cDNA or gDNA.

V shed 0 bases and J shed 9 bases, with 15 bases lying between them. This CDR3 contains 15 residues. CDR1 and CDR2 (germline): LGHNA, YNFKEQ. The protocol was immunoSEQ multiplex PCR, while the TCRdb copy is restricted to in-frame clones and leaves out a portion. This table has tens of thousands of clones, roughly 89% appearing once. The sequence was obtained from a human donor in a cohort sampled during active COVID-19. This chain connects TRBV4-2 to TRBJ2-1, with a possible D match to TRBD2 (5 bases). Material: peripheral blood. The CDR3 sequence: CASSQDLGSASEQFF. The CDR3 coding sequence is TGTGCCAGCAGCCAAGATCTTGGTAGCGCCAGTGAGCAGTTCTTC.